One sample yielded the 32 T cell receptor beta chains listed below, sequenced in a study of blood T cell repertoires in COVID-19. TCRdb's table, derived via immunoSEQ multiplex PCR, lists solely in-frame clones and lacks some. The data contain 200,000 to 300,000 clones, about four fifths of them singletons. Sequencing input: peripheral blood. These receptors all come from a man aged 50 or older with acute or convalescent COVID-19.

This chain connects TRBV21-1 to TRBJ2-7; the table names TRBD1, a call not compared with the DNA. TRBV21-1 is an annotated pseudogene. This CDR3 comprises 16 residues. The CDR3 DNA follows: TGTGCCAGCAGCAATACTCGGGACAGCATAAGCTACGAGCAGTACTTC. It codes for CASSNTRDSISYEQYF.

This chain joins TRBV6-5 and TRBJ2-7; TRBD2 agrees at 8 bases. Germline CDR1 reads MNHEY; CDR2 reads SVGAGI. J lost 5 bases, V lost 5 bases, and 2 bases had no gene match. The CDR3 is 12 residues long. CDR3 bases: TGTGCCAGCAGTACGGGGGGGAACGAGCAGTACTTC. Its translation: CASSTGGNEQYF.

This clone was picked up one time. The gene calls are TRBV11-3 and TRBJ2-7, with 11 bases lining up with TRBD2. Germline-derived CDR1 and CDR2 are SGHNT and YENEEA. Trimming at V came to 7 bases and at J to 1 base, leaving 6 bases not matched to a gene. CDR3 size: 15 residues. As DNA, the CDR3 is TGTGCCAGCACCAAGGGGACTAGCGGTTCCTACGAGCAGTACTTC. Amino acids: CASTKGTSGSYEQYF.

The V call is TRBV30, the J call TRBJ1-6; 10 nucleotides align to TRBD1. V lost 1 base and J lost 7; bases outside the gene matches: 4. CDR1 GTSNPN and CDR2 SVGIG come from the germline V gene (reference sequence). The CDR3 consists of 15 residues. For the CDR3, the DNA is TGTGCCTGGAGTGGACGGACAGGGGGAAATTCACCCCTCCACTTT. Its translation: CAWSGRTGGNSPLHF.

The chain combines TRBV7-8 with TRBJ1-5; 8 bases are shared with TRBD1. This CDR3 has 15 residues. The trim removed 5 bases at V and 7 bases at J, leaving 10 bases unmatched. CDR1 is SGHVS, CDR2 FQNEAQ, per germline. The CDR3 loop is CASSPGQGAGQPQHF. Here the CDR3 DNA reads TGTGCCAGCAGCCCTGGGCAGGGGGCAGGACAGCCCCAGCATTTT.

This chain uses TRBV7-6 with TRBJ2-5; no reliable D call. This CDR3 has 14 residues. V was pared by 1 base and J by 2 bases, with 8 bases between. Germline values: CDR1 SGHVS, CDR2 FNYEAQ. Written as DNA, the CDR3 is TGTGCCAGCAGCTTAGATCCCAGTCAAGAGACCCAGTACTTC. Amino acid sequence: CASSLDPSQETQYF.

The chain has TRBV12-3 or TRBV12-4 and TRBJ2-3; D is unclear. V was trimmed by 6 bases and J by 0 bases, leaving 7 bases between them. The CDR3 extends over 13 amino acids. For the CDR3, the DNA is TGTGCCAGCAGGCGATCTAGCACAGATACGCAGTATTTT. It specifies CASRRSSTDTQYF.

The J gene is TRBJ1-6, the V gene TRBV7-9; TRBD1 matches 7 bases. The CDR3 has 14 amino acids. The V and J ends lost 5 bases and 10 bases, in that order; junction bases with no gene match: 8. The germline V gene has CDR1 SEHNR and CDR2 FQNEAQ (reference sequence). The CDR3 loop is CASSPPGQNSPLHF. DNA for the CDR3: TGTGCCAGCAGCCCTCCGGGACAGAACTCACCCCTCCACTTT.

The chain recombines TRBV2 with TRBJ2-7; D gene uncertain. V gave up 7 bases and J gave up 2 bases, with 9 bases separating them. This CDR3 contains 12 residues. Germline V CDR1 and CDR2: SNHLY, FYNNEI. Written as DNA, the CDR3 is TGTGCCAGCATCTTGGGCACCTACGAGCAGTACTTC. Translating it yields CASILGTYEQYF.

The rearrangement uses TRBV27 and TRBJ2-3, with 7 bases matching TRBD1. CDR3 size: 19 residues. V gave up 5 bases and J gave up 7 bases; unmatched junction bases: 24. Per germline, CDR1 MNHEY and CDR2 SMNVEV (reference sequence). Here the CDR3 reads CASSLRPSVGDRGKHTQYF. In DNA form, the CDR3 reads TGTGCCAGCAGTCTTAGGCCCTCGGTGGGGGACAGAGGCAAGCATACGCAGTATTTT.

CDR3 sequence (DNA): TGTGCCAGCAGCTTGGCCGGAGGAGGAGGGATGTTTAGTTCACCCCTCCACTTT. It yields the protein CASSLAGGGGMFSSPLHF. The rearrangement joins TRBV5-6 to TRBJ1-6; D unresolved. CDR1 is SGHDT and CDR2 is YYEEEE in the germline V gene. The CDR3 loop spans 18 amino acids. Trimming took off 0 bases at V and 9 bases at J, with 22 bases between the two ends.

The rearrangement joins TRBV7-8 to TRBJ2-5; the match to TRBD2 covers 15 bases. Germline V CDR1 and CDR2: SGHVS, FQNEAQ. The CDR3 length is 17 residues. V gave up 5 bases and J gave up 6 bases; unmatched junction bases: 10. CDR3 in DNA: TGTGCCAGCAGCCGCGGACTAGCGGGAGGGCCTGGTAAGACCCAGTACTTC. It codes for CASSRGLAGGPGKTQYF.

The chain carries TRBV6-6 and TRBJ1-2; the match to TRBD1 covers 7 bases. The CDR3 length is 16 residues. Germline loops: CDR1 MNHNY, CDR2 SVGAGI (reference sequence). V trimming: 5 bases; J trimming: 4 bases; junction bases outside the gene matches: 13. This chain's CDR3 is CASSRITGAWSYGYTF. CDR3 sequence (DNA): TGTGCCAGCAGTCGTATAACAGGGGCCTGGTCCTATGGCTACACCTTC.

The V and J genes are TRBV5-1 and TRBJ2-3, with TRBD1 matching over 9 bases. V trimming: 4 bases; J trimming: 5 bases; junction bases outside the gene matches: 8. The germline gives CDR1 SGHRS, CDR2 YFSETQ. The CDR3 totals 15 residues. CDR3 residues: CASSVGTGRGDTQYF. The CDR3 DNA reads as TGCGCCAGCAGCGTTGGGACAGGGCGGGGAGATACGCAGTATTTT. Based on the CDR3 plus reference TRBV5-1 and TRBJ2-3, the full variable domain is KAGVTQTPRYLIKTRGQQVTLSCSPISGHRSVSWYQQTPGQGLQFLFEYFSETQRNKGNFPGRFSGRQFSNSRSEMNVSTLELGDSALYLCASSVGTGRGDTQYFGPGTRLTVL.

The genes are TRBV18 and TRBJ1-3; 9 bases are a match to TRBD1. This CDR3 has 17 amino acids. Germline V lookup: CDR1 KGHSH, CDR2 LQKENI. The ends lost 2 bases at V and 1 base at J; junction bases unmatched: 6. The CDR3 spells CASSPNPGQGSGNTIYF. The CDR3 coding sequence is TGTGCCAGCTCACCAAACCCCGGACAGGGGTCTGGAAACACCATATATTTT.

The table lists this clone with a count of one. The chain recombines TRBV5-1 with TRBJ1-1; no firm D call. CDR3 size: 15 residues. V was shortened by 0 bases and J by 5 bases, with 14 bases between the two germline ends. Germline V gives CDR1 SGHRS, CDR2 YFSETQ. The chain's CDR3 is CASSLVAGFGTEAFF. CDR3 DNA: TGCGCCAGCAGCTTGGTGGCAGGTTTTGGTACTGAAGCTTTCTTT.

CDR3 DNA sequence: TGCGCCAGCAGCTTACAGGGGTTTCAGCCCCAGCATTTT. Translated: CASSLQGFQPQHF. The V call is TRBV5-1, the J call TRBJ1-5, with TRBD1 identical over 7 bases. This CDR3 region has 13 residues. Trimming at V came to 2 bases and at J to 6 bases, leaving 2 bases not matched to a gene. CDR1 SGHRS and CDR2 YFSETQ come from the germline V gene.

This chain uses TRBV5-1 with TRBJ2-7, with D perhaps matching TRBD1 (6 bases). From germline, CDR1 is SGHRS and CDR2 YFSETQ. The V end was cut by 0 bases, the J end by 2 bases, with 12 bases between. The CDR3 is 15 amino acids. The CDR3 DNA reads as TGCGCCAGCAGCTTGGTCCCAGGGGTAGCCTACGAGCAGTACTTC. Translating gives CASSLVPGVAYEQYF. The whole variable domain, filled in from reference TRBV5-1 and TRBJ2-7, reads KAGVTQTPRYLIKTRGQQVTLSCSPISGHRSVSWYQQTPGQGLQFLFEYFSETQRNKGNFPGRFSGRQFSNSRSEMNVSTLELGDSALYLCASSLVPGVAYEQYFGPGTRLTVT.

The J gene is TRBJ2-7, the V gene TRBV3-1 (or the pseudogene TRBV3-2), with D unresolved. The germline V gene has CDR1 LGHDT and CDR2 YNNKEL (reference sequence). This CDR3 has 12 residues. Trimming removed 5 bases at V and 6 bases at J, with 11 bases between. This CDR3 is CASSSIGSEQYF. Here the CDR3 DNA reads TGTGCCAGCAGCTCGATTGGCAGCGAGCAGTACTTC.

The gene calls are TRBV5-1 and TRBJ1-2, with TRBD1 matching 11 bases. With V trimmed by 0 bases and J by 4 bases, 5 bases remained unmatched. This CDR3 has 16 residues. Germline CDR1 and CDR2: SGHRS and YFSETQ. This CDR3 reads CASSLGDRGAPYGYTF. The CDR3 region has the DNA TGCGCCAGCAGCTTGGGGGACAGGGGGGCCCCCTATGGCTACACCTTC.

This clone has a count of ten or more. The V gene is TRBV18, the J gene TRBJ1-2; D is unresolved. CDR3 size: 16 residues. The germline CDR1 and CDR2 sequences are KGHSH and LQKENI. The V and J ends lost 3 bases and 4 bases respectively, with 18 bases between them. The CDR3 loop reads CASSPSEARRGYGYTF. The CDR3 DNA reads as TGTGCCAGCTCACCCTCCGAGGCTAGACGGGGCTATGGCTACACCTTC.

V gene TRBV15 combines with J gene TRBJ2-7; perhaps TRBD1 as D (5 bases). This CDR3 contains 15 residues. V lost 1 base and J lost 5, with 15 bases in between. Germline V gene data show CDR1 as LNHNV and CDR2 as YYDKDF (reference sequence). CDR3 nucleotides: TGTGCCACCAGCAGAGCAGCAGGGTCAACCGACGAGCAGTACTTC. As protein: CATSRAAGSTDEQYF.

The sample holds one count of this clone. The chain couples TRBV7-9 to TRBJ1-1, with D uncertain. Germline values: CDR1 SEHNR, CDR2 FQNEAQ (reference sequence). Trimming left V 5 bases short and J 3 bases short, with 10 bases between. The CDR3 covers 13 residues. CDR3 coding DNA: TGTGCCAGCAGCCACGGGGTAGACACTGAAGCTTTCTTT. Encoded protein: CASSHGVDTEAFF. Full variable domain (rest looked up from reference TRBV7-9 and TRBJ1-1): DTGVSQNPRHKITKRGQNVTFRCDPISEHNRLYWYRQTLGQGPEFLTYFQNEAQLEKSRLLSDRFSAERPKGSFSTLEIQRTEQGDSAMYLCASSHGVDTEAFFGQGTRLTVV.

The genes are TRBV5-1 and TRBJ2-5; 12 bases fit TRBD1. The trim removed 3 bases at V and 5 bases at J, leaving 11 bases unmatched. This CDR3 spans 17 amino acids. Germline-derived CDR1 and CDR2 are SGHRS and YFSETQ. The CDR3 loop reads CASSSATGQGAGETQYF. The CDR3 nucleotides read TGCGCCAGCAGCTCCGCGACGGGACAGGGGGCTGGGGAGACCCAGTACTTC. The complete variable domain, with remaining parts taken from reference TRBV5-1 and TRBJ2-5, reads KAGVTQTPRYLIKTRGQQVTLSCSPISGHRSVSWYQQTPGQGLQFLFEYFSETQRNKGNFPGRFSGRQFSNSRSEMNVSTLELGDSALYLCASSSATGQGAGETQYFGPGTRLLVL.

The chain recombines TRBV10-3 with TRBJ2-1, with D tentatively TRBD1 (6 bases). Germline CDR1 ENHRY, CDR2 SYGVKD. V was cut by 0 bases and J by 0 bases, with 6 bases left in between. This CDR3 contains 15 residues. The CDR3 spells CAISESGGSYNEQFF. CDR3 nucleotide sequence: TGTGCCATCAGTGAGTCAGGGGGCTCCTACAATGAGCAGTTCTTC.

The chain links TRBV18 to TRBJ1-2; the match to TRBD1 covers 8 bases. This CDR3 comprises 16 residues. CDR1 and CDR2 (germline): KGHSH, LQKENI. With 0 bases clipped from V and 0 bases from J, the junction kept 3 bases outside the gene matches. The DNA of the CDR3 is TGTGCCAGCTCACCACCTAACAGGGGGTCTAACTATGGCTACACCTTC. This gives the protein CASSPPNRGSNYGYTF. Full variable domain (outside the CDR3, taken from reference TRBV18 and TRBJ1-2): NAGVMQNPRHLVRRRGQEARLRCSPMKGHSHVYWYRQLPEEGLKFMVYLQKENIIDESGMPKERFSAEFPKEGPSILRIQQVVRGDSAAYFCASSPPNRGSNYGYTFGSGTRLTVV.

The rearrangement joins TRBV24-1 to TRBJ1-1; D remains ambiguous. Trimming took off 5 bases at V and 3 bases at J, with 18 bases between the two ends. Germline V lookup: CDR1 KGHDR, CDR2 SFDVKD. The CDR3 totals 16 residues. CDR3 sequence reads: CATSAPDRFGHTEAFF. DNA for the CDR3: TGTGCCACCAGTGCCCCTGATCGTTTTGGCCACACTGAAGCTTTCTTT.

This chain's CDR3 is CASSRGTYEKLFF. The CDR3 DNA is TGTGCCAGCAGTCGCGGGACCTACGAAAAACTGTTTTTT. J is TRBJ1-4 and V is TRBV6-5, with a tentative D call TRBD1 (5 bases). V lost 5 bases and J 8 bases, leaving 12 bases between the germline ends. There are 13 residues in the CDR3. Germline assignment: CDR1 MNHEY and CDR2 SVGAGI.

The chain combines TRBV6-1 with TRBJ1-1; D is uncertain. Trimming stripped 1 base from V and 7 bases from J, with 13 bases between. The CDR3 covers 14 residues. CDR1 is MNHNS and CDR2 is SASEGT in the germline V gene. The CDR3 protein is CASSEVSGRGEAFF. CDR3 sequence (DNA): TGTGCCAGCAGTGAAGTATCAGGACGGGGTGAAGCTTTCTTT.

V usage is TRBV5-4 and J usage is TRBJ2-7; a weak D match, TRBD2 (5 bases). Germline V gene data show CDR1 as SGHNT and CDR2 as YYREEE (reference sequence). The CDR3 loop spans 15 amino acids. V lost 2 bases to trimming and J lost 6 bases, with 18 bases between them. CDR3 amino acids: CASSFNLAGDREQYF. Written as DNA, the CDR3 is TGTGCCAGCAGCTTCAATCTAGCCGGAGATCGCGAGCAGTACTTC.

This clone showed up just a few times. The genes are TRBV13 and TRBJ1-3, with 9 nucleotides matching TRBD1. Germline lookup yields CDR1 PRHDT and CDR2 FYEKMQ (reference sequence). The CDR3 has 15 residues. V shed 1 base and J 4 bases; nucleotides not matched to a gene: 2. CDR3 DNA: TGTGCCAGCAGCTTAGTGACAGGGGGGGGAAACACCATATATTTT. Amino acid sequence: CASSLVTGGGNTIYF.

V is TRBV19 and J is TRBJ1-1; D may be TRBD1 (5 bases). The germline V gene has CDR1 LNHDA and CDR2 SQIVND (reference sequence). The CDR3 length is 15 residues. The V and J ends lost 1 base and 3 bases respectively, with 12 bases between them. The CDR3 sequence is CASSIGRQIHTEAFF. CDR3 sequence (DNA): TGTGCCAGTAGTATAGGACGACAGATTCACACTGAAGCTTTCTTT.